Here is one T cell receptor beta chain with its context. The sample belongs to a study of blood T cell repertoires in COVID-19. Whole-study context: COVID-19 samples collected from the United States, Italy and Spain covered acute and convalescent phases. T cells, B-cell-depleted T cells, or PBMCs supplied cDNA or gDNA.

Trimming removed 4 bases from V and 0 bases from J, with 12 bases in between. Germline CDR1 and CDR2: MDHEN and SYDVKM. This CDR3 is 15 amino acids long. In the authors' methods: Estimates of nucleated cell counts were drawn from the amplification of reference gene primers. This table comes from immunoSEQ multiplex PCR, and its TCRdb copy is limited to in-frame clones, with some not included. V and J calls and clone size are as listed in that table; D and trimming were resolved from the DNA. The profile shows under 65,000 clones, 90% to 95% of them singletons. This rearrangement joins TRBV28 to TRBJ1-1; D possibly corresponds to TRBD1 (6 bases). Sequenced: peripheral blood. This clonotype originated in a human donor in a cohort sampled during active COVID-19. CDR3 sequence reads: CASSSPGEMNTEAFF. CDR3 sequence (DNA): TGTGCCAGCAGTTCTCCAGGGGAAATGAACACTGAAGCTTTCTTT.